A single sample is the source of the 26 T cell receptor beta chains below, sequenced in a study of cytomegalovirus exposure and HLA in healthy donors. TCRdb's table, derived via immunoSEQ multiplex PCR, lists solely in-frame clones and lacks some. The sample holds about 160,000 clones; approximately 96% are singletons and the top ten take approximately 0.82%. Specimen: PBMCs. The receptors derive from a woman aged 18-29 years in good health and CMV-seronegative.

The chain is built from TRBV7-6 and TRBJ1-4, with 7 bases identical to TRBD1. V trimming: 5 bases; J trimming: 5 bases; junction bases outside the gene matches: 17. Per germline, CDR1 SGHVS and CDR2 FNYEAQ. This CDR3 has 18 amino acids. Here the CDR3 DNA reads TGTGCCAGCAGCCCAGAGGGGACAGTGAAGTGGGGAAATGAAAAACTGTTTTTT. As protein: CASSPEGTVKWGNEKLFF.

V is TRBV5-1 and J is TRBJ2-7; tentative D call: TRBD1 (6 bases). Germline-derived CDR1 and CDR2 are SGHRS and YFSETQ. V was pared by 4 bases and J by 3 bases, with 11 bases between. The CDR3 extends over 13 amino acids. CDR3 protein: CASSQGPRYEQYF. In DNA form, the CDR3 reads TGCGCCAGCAGCCAGGGGCCCCGCTACGAGCAGTACTTC.

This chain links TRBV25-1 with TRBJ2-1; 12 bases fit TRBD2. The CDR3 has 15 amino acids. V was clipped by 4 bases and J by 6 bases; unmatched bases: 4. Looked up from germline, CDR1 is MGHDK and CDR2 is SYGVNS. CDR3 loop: CASSGLAGVPNEQFF. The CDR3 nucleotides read TGTGCCAGCAGTGGACTAGCGGGGGTTCCCAATGAGCAGTTCTTC.

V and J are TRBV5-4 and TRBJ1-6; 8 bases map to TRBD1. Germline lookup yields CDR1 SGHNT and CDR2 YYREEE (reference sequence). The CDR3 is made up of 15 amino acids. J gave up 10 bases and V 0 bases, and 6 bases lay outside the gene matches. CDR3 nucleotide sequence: TGTGCCAGCAGCTTGGTGCAGGGGGCGGCCTCACCCCTCCACTTT. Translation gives CASSLVQGAASPLHF.

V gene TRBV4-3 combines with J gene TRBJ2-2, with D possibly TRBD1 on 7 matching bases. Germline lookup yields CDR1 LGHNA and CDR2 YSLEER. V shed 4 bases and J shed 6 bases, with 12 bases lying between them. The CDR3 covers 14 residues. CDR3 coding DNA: TGCGCCAGCAGCCCAGGGGGGTCGTCCGGGGAGCTGTTTTTT. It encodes CASSPGGSSGELFF.

In nucleotides, the CDR3 is TGTGCCAGCAGCTGGACTGGGCTCGGGGAGCTGTTTTTT. Translating it yields CASSWTGLGELFF. The gene calls are TRBV7-9 and TRBJ2-2, with TRBD2 as a possible D gene (5 bases). Trimming removed 4 bases at V and 7 bases at J, with 10 bases between. The germline CDR1 and CDR2 sequences are SEHNR and FQNEAQ (reference sequence). The CDR3 covers 13 residues. Full variable domain (missing parts from reference TRBV7-9 and TRBJ2-2): DTGVSQNPRHKITKRGQNVTFRCDPISEHNRLYWYRQTLGQGPEFLTYFQNEAQLEKSRLLSDRFSAERPKGSFSTLEIQRTEQGDSAMYLCASSWTGLGELFFGEGSRLTVL.

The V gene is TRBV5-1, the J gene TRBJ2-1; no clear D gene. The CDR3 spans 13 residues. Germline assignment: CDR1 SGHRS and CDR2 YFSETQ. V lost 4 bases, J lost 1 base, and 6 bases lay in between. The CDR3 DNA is TGCGCCAGCAGCGCCACATCCTACAATGAGCAGTTCTTC. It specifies CASSATSYNEQFF.

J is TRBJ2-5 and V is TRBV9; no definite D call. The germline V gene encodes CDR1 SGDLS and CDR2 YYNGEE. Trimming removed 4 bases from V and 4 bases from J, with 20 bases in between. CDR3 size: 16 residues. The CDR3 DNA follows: TGTGCCAGCAGCCCATTAATAGCCGACCTGGGAGAGACCCAGTACTTC. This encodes CASSPLIADLGETQYF.

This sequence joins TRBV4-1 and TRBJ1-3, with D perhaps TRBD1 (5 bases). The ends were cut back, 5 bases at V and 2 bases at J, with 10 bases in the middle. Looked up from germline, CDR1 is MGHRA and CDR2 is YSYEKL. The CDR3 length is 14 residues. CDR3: CASSLRGTGNTIYF. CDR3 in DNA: TGCGCCAGCAGCTTACGGGGGACTGGAAACACCATATATTTT.

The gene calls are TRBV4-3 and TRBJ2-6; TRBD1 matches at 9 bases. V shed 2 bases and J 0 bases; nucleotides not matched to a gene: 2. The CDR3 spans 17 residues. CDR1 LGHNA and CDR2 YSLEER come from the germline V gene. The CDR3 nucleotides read TGCGCCAGCAGCCAAAGGACAGGGGACTCTGGGGCCAACGTCCTGACTTTC. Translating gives CASSQRTGDSGANVLTF.

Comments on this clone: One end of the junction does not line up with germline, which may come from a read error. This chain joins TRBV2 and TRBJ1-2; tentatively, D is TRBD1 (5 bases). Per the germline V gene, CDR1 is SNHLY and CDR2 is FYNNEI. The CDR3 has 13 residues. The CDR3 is CASSFRVLDGYTF. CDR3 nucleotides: TGTGCCAGCAGTTTCAGGGTCTTGGATGGGTACACCTTT. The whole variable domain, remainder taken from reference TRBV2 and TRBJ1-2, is EPEVTQTPSHQVTQMGQEVILRCVPISNHLYFYWYRQILGQKVEFLVSFYNNEISEKSEIFDDQFSVERPDGSNFTLKIRSTKLEDSAMYFCASSFRVLDGYTFGSGTRLTVV.

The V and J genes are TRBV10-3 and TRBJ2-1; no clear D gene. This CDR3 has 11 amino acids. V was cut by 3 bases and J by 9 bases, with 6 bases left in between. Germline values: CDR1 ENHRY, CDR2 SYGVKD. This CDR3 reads CAISESVEQFF. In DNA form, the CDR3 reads TGTGCCATCAGTGAATCTGTTGAGCAGTTCTTC.

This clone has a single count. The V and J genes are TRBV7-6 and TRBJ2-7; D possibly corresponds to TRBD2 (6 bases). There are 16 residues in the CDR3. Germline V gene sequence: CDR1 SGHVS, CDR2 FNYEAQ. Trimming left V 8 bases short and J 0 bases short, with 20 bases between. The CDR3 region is CASSAGWGPYSYEQYF. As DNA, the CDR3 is TGTGCCAGCTCAGCGGGTTGGGGCCCGTACTCCTACGAGCAGTACTTC.

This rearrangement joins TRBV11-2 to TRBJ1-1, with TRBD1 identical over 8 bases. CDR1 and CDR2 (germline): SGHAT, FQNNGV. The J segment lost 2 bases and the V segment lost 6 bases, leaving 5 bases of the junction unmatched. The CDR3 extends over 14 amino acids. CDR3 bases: TGTGCCAGCAGGGGGGCAGGGGGCAACACTGAAGCTTTCTTT. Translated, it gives CASRGAGGNTEAFF.

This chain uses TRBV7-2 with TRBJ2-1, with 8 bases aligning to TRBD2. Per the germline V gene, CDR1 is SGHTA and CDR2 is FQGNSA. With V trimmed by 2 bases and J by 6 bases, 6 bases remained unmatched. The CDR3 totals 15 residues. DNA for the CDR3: TGTGCCAGCAGCTTACACAGCGGGGGCGCCAATGAGCAGTTCTTC. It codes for CASSLHSGGANEQFF.

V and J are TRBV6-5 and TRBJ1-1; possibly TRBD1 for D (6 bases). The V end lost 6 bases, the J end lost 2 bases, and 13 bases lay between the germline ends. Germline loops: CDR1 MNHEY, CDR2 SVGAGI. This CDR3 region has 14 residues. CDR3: CASRLGQHNTEAFF. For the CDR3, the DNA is TGTGCCAGCAGACTCGGACAGCACAACACTGAAGCTTTCTTT.

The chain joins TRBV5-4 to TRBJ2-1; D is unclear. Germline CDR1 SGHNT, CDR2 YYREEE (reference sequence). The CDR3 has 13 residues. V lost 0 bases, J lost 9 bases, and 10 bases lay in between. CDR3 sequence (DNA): TGTGCCAGCAGCTTGGCGCTCGGAGTTGAGCAGTTCTTC. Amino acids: CASSLALGVEQFF.

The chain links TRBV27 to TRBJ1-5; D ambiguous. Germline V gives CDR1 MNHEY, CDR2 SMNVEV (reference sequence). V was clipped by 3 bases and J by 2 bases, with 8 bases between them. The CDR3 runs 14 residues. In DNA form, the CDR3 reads TGTGCCAGCAGTTTCCGCGGGGGCAATCAGCCCCAGCATTTT. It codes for CASSFRGGNQPQHF.

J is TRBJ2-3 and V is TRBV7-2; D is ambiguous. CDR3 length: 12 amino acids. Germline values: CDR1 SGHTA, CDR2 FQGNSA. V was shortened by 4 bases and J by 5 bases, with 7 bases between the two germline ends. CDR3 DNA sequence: TGTGCCAGCAGCTCCACGGGAGATACGCAGTATTTT. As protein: CASSSTGDTQYF. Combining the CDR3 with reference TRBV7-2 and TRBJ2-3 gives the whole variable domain GAGVSQSPSNKVTEKGKDVELRCDPISGHTALYWYRQSLGQGLEFLIYFQGNSAPDKSGLPSDRFSAERTGGSVSTLTIQRTQQEDSAVYLCASSSTGDTQYFGPGTRLTVL.

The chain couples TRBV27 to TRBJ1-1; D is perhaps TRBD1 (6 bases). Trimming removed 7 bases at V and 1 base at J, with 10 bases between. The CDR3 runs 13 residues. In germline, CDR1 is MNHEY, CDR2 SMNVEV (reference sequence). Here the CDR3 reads CASTLGGNTEAFF. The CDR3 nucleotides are TGTGCCAGCACCTTAGGGGGGAACACTGAAGCTTTCTTT.

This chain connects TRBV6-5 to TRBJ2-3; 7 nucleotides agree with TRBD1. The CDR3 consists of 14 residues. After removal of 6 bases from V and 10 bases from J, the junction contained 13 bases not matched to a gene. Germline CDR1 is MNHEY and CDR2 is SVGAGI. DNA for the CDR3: TGTGCCAGCAGCCCGGACAGGTCCCCCCCTGCGCAGTATTTT. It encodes CASSPDRSPPAQYF.

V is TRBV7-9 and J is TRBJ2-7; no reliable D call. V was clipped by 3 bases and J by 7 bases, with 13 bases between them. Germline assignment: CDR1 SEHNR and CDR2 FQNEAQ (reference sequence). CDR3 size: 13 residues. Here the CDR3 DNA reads TGTGCCAGCAGCTTCCGAATAGTTGAGGAGCAGTACTTC. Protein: CASSFRIVEEQYF.

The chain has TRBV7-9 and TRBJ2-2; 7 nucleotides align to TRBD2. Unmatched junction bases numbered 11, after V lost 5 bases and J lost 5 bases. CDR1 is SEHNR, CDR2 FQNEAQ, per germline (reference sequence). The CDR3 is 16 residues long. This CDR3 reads CASSQAGTKRTGELFF. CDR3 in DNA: TGTGCCAGCAGCCAAGCCGGGACTAAGAGAACCGGGGAGCTGTTTTTT.

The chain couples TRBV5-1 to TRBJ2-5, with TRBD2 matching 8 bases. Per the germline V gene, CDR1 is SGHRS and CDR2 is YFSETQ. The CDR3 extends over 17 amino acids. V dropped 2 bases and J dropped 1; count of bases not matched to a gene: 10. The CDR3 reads CASSFISGAVSQETQYF. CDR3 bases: TGCGCCAGCAGCTTCATTAGCGGGGCGGTTTCCCAAGAGACCCAGTACTTC.

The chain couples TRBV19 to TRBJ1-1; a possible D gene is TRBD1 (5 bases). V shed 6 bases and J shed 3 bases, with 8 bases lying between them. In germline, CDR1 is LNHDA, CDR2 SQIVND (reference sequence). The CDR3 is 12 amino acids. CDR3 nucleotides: TGTGCCAGTAGCAGGGTTCACACTGAAGCTTTCTTT. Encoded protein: CASSRVHTEAFF.

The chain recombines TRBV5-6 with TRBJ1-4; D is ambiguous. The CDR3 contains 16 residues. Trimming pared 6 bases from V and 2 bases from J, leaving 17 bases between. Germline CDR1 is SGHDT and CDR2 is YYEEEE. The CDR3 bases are TGTGCCAGCACCCTCCGCCCAGGCCGGACTAATGAAAAACTGTTTTTT. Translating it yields CASTLRPGRTNEKLFF.